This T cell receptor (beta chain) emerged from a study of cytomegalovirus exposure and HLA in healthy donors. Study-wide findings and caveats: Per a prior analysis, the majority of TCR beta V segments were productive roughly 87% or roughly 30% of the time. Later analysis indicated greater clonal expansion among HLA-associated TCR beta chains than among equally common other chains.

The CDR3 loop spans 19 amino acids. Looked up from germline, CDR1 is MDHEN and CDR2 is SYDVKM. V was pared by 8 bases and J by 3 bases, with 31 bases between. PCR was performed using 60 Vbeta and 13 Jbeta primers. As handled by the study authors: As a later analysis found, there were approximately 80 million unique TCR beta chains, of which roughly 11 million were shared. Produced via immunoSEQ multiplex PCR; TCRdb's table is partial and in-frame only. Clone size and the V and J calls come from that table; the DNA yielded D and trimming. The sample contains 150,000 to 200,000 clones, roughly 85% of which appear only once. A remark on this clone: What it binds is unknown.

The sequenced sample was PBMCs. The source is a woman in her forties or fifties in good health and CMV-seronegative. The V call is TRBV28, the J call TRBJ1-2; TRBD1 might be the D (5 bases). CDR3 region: CASGSYGIQGLSYYYGYTF. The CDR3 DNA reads TGTGCCAGCGGCTCTTACGGTATCCAGGGACTCTCGTATTACTATGGCTACACCTTC.